Listed below are T cell receptor beta chains from one sample, sequenced in a study of T-cell reconstitution after alpha-beta-depleted transplantation in children. One entry per CDR3 protein, called by TCRdb with MiXCR from the PCR reads. The sample carries fewer than 250,000 distinct CDR3 sequences, just under 8.5% recorded once. The starting material was PBMCs, mostly from graft donor cells, obtained 180 days after TCRalphabeta/CD19-depleted stem cell transplant. All receptors come from a male patient aged 10 to 17 who had a stem cell transplant for acute lymphoblastic leukemia, so the T cells may come from the graft donor. CDR3s include the opening cysteine and the closing phenylalanine or tryptophan. Each record gives: D gene, V gene, J gene, CDR3 protein. A D gene is named only where the DNA matches it firmly.

NA,TRBV21-1,TRBJ2-5,CASSKVRRETQYF
TRBD1,TRBV7-9,TRBJ1-4,CASSPRTGGVFGTNEKLFF
TRBD1,TRBV20-1,TRBJ1-4,CSARGRDRFNEKLFF
TRBD1,TRBV4-1,TRBJ2-1,CASSQGGQAGWSYNEQFF
NA,TRBV10-3,TRBJ2-6,CAIRDSSSGANVLTF
NA,TRBV27,TRBJ2-3,CASSPLQGLGRDTQYF
TRBD1,TRBV7-6,TRBJ2-7,CASSLRAAGGSYEQYF
TRBD1,TRBV12-3/TRBV12-4,TRBJ1-1,CASSRTGRAAEAFF
NA,TRBV24-1,TRBJ2-1,CATSDLAPGWRIQKRQQFF
TRBD1,TRBV5-1,TRBJ2-1,CASSPGQGGNEQFF
NA,TRBV29-1,TRBJ1-1,CSVEGGLNTEAFF
TRBD2,TRBV7-8,TRBJ2-4,CASSLTRGGILAKNIQYF
TRBD1,TRBV12-3/TRBV12-4,TRBJ1-1,CASSWYRGLRANTEAFF
NA,TRBV28,TRBJ1-5,CASSVSGPSYQPQHF
NA,TRBV12-3/TRBV12-4,TRBJ1-5,CASSCFRLMRPYYSNQPQHF
TRBD1,TRBV7-2,TRBJ2-7,CASSLVGQGVGEQYF
NA,TRBV7-2,TRBJ2-7,CASSLQGPIYEQYF
TRBD2,TRBV4-2,TRBJ2-1,CASSQKGTSAYNEQFF
NA,TRBV2,TRBJ1-4,CASSALPGPGEKLFF
NA,TRBV7-9,TRBJ1-5,CASSRGGTNQPQHF